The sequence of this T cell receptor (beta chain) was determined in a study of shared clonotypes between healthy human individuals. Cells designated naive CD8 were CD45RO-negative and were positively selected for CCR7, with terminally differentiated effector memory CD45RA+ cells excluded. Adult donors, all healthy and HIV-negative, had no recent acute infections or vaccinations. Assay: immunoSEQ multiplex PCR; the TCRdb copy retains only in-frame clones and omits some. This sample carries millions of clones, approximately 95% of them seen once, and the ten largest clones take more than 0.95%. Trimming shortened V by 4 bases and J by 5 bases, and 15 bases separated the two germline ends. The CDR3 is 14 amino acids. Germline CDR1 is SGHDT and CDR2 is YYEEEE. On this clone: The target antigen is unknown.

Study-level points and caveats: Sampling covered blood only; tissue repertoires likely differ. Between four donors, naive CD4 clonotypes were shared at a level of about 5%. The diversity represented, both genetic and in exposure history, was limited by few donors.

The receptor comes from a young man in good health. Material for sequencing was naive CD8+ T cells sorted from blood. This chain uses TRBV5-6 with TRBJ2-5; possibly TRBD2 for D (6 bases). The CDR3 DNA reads TGTGCCAGCAGCCGCCTGTACGCGGGGGAGACCCAGTACTTC. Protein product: CASSRLYAGETQYF.